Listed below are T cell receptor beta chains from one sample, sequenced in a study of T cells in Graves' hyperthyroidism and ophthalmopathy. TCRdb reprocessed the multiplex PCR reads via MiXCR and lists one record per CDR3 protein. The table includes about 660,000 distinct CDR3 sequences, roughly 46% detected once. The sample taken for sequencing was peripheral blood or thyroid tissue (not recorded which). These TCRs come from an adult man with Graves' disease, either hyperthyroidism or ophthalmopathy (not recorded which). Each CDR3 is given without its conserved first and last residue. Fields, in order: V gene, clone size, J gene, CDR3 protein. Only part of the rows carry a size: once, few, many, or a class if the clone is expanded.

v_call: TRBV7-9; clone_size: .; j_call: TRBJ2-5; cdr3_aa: ASSSRGTSETQY
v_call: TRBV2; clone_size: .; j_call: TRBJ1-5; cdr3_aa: ASSMTHGDEH
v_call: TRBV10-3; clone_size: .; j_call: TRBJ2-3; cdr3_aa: AISEPRTHSTDTQY
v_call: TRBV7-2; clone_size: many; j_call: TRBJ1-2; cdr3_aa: ASSLSGRAHYGYT
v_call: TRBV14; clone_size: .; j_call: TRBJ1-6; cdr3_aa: ASSQEFQISPLH
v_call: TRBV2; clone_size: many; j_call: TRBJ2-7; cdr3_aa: ASSEGQGDEQY
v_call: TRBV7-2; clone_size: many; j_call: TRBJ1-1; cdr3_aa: ASSSDRMNTEAF
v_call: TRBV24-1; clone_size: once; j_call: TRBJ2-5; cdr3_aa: ATSGRSETQY
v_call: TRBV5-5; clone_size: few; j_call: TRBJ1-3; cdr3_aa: ASSLGLLSGNTIY
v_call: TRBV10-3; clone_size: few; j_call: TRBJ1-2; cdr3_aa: AGFGVNYGYT
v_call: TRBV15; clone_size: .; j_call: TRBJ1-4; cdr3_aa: ATSSATRRPEKLF
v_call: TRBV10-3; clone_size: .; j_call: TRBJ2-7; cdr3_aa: AHVAGGNEQY
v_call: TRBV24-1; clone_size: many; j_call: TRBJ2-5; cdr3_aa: ATSDSQGSQETQY
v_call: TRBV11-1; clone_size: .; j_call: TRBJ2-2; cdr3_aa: ASRAGEVTGELF
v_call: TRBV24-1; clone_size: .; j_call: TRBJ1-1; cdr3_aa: ATSIEQGATEAF
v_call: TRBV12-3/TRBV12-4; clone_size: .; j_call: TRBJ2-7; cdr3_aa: ASSPGQGGNEQY